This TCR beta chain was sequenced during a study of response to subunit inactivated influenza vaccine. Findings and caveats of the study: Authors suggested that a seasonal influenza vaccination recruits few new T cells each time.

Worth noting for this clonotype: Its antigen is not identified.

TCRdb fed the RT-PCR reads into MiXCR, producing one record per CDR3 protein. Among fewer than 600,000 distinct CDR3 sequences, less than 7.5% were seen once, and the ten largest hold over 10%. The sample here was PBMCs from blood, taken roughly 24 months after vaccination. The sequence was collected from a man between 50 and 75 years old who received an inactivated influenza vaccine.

The CDR3 sequence is CASSLSGGGPYEQYF. For the CDR3, the DNA is TGTGCCAGCAGCTTAAGTGGGGGGGGGCCCTACGAGCAGTACTTC. The chain links TRBV7-6 to TRBJ2-7; possibly TRBD2 for D (7 bases). The germline V gene encodes CDR1 SGHVS and CDR2 FNYEAQ. The CDR3 extends over 15 amino acids. V was clipped by 2 bases and J by 2 bases, with 13 bases between them.